This TCR beta chain is from a study of T cell responses to AZD1222 COVID-19 vaccine listed by TCRdb under 2021. For the wider study: TCR sequencing was performed for about 240 trial participants, of whom around 200 were given two doses of AZD1222 and roughly 25 were given two doses of MenACWY control vaccine. Trial participants were enrolled into age subgroups of 18-55, 56-69 and 70-plus years, which contained about 160, 30 and 59 TCR-sequenced participants, respectively.

Results the study describes overall, beyond this receptor: No day 14 peak-response samples were available, so repertoires were characterized only after the peak T cell response. A significant rise in spike-specific TCR breadth and depth was observed after two AZD1222 doses relative to day 0 and relative to MenACWY recipients. Participants were mostly white British and included more females than males, and it was suggested by the authors that clonal diversity may have been underestimated. In the small 56-69-year group, the increase in depth fell short of significance, most likely because of low power. Reportedly, almost half of the unique spike-specific TCRs recognized epitopes lying outside the regions that are mutated in the B.1.351 and B.1.1.7 variants. Conclusions about previously exposed vaccinees were limited because only six AZD1222 recipients were SARS-CoV-2 seropositive at baseline. CD4 TCRs associated with the vaccine covered the entire spike protein, and the dominant responses were in regions 160-218 and 743-854.

The time point label, read with the paper, signifies: about 28 days (+/-7) after the second vaccine dose. AZD1222 recipients with second doses at about 4 weeks or about 12 weeks were pooled, because spike-specific TCR depth and breadth did not differ between schedules. Vaccinee samples came from UK trials COV001 and COV002, including a single-blind randomized controlled phase 2/3 trial of AZD1222 (ChAdOx1 nCoV-19) in healthy adults. Trial participant PBMC samples were collected at day 0 and day 28 after the second dose for TCRbeta chain sequencing. This clone was counted a single time. Its specific antigen is unknown. Base qualities are missing; no much larger clone stands one base away. The CDR3 regions of human TCRbeta chains were analyzed by immunosequencing. The paper's data handling went like this. Repertoire TCRs were checked for matches against a reference library of SARS-CoV-2-specific TCRs that had been generated using the MIRA antigen-specificity platform. Breadth was defined as the fraction of unique TCRs that were SARS-CoV-2-associated, and depth was defined as the fraction of total T cells that were SARS-CoV-2-associated. Using the MIRA data, every spike-specific TCR was mapped to the spike region that the TCR reacted to and assigned to either a CD4 or a CD8 class. Log10-transformed breadth and depth values were compared by one-way ANOVA with Sidak's multiple comparisons tests. Entries here come from immuneACCESS through TCRdb and include only in-frame sequences with V and J called. Some clones fail to appear in such tables; in the studies checked, an unresolved V gene covers under half of the shortfall, and the cause of the remainder is unknown. V and J calls and clone size follow that table, whereas D and trimming were derived from the DNA. The sample table contains about 150,000 clones; only one count was recorded for more than 90% of them. The ten largest clones represent roughly 1.6% of the sample.

The sample in question was peripheral blood, obtained 28 days after the second AZD1222 dose. This TCR was recovered from an adult who received the AZD1222 COVID-19 vaccine.

CDR3 region: CASRDRVSFCNQPQHF. The bases are TGCGCCAGTAGAGACAGGGTGTCGTTCTGCAATCAGCCCCAGCATTTT. Recombination connected TRBV5-1 to TRBJ1-5; the central 7 bases match TRBD1. Looking up the germline V gene yields CDR1 SGHRS and CDR2 YFSETQ. For this chain, trimming is 8 bases at the V end and 2 bases at the J end, and the number of junction bases without a gene match is 13. The CDR3 numbers 16 residues from cysteine through phenylalanine. CDR3 DNA only is kept here, 48 bases in frame from base 1.